This passage covers 23 T cell receptor beta chains from one sample sequenced in a study of blood T cell repertoires in COVID-19. The protocol was immunoSEQ multiplex PCR, while the TCRdb copy is restricted to in-frame clones and leaves out a portion. In the table there are hundreds of thousands of clones, about 91% of which are singletons. Specimen: peripheral blood. These receptors all stem from a woman aged 25 to 45 who had recovered from COVID-19.

J is TRBJ1-6 and V is TRBV19; perhaps TRBD1 as D (6 bases). The germline V gene has CDR1 LNHDA and CDR2 SQIVND (reference sequence). The CDR3 is made up of 15 amino acids. With 10 bases removed from V and 5 bases from J, the gap between germline ends came to 18 bases. The chain's CDR3 is CAIYPRAGDNSPLHF. For the CDR3, the DNA is TGTGCCATCTATCCCAGGGCAGGGGATAATTCACCCCTCCACTTT. Supplemented by reference TRBV19 and TRBJ1-6, the full variable domain reads DGGITQSPKYLFRKEGQNVTLSCEQNLNHDAMYWYRQDPGQGLRLIYYSQIVNDFQKGDIAEGYSVSREKKESFPLTVTSAQKNPTAFYLCAIYPRAGDNSPLHFGNGTRLTVT.

The chain combines TRBV9 with TRBJ2-3; D perhaps matches TRBD1 (5 bases). Trimming left V 3 bases short and J 1 base short, with 12 bases between. The CDR3 is 15 residues long. CDR1 SGDLS and CDR2 YYNGEE come from the germline V gene. The CDR3, as DNA: TGTGCCAGCAGCGCTTTGACAGCCCGCACAGATACGCAGTATTTT. Protein sequence: CASSALTARTDTQYF.

CDR3 region: CASSQTGDEQYF. CDR3 bases: TGTGCCAGCAGCCAGACAGGGGACGAGCAGTACTTC. This chain connects TRBV7-9 to TRBJ2-7; TRBD1 matches 8 bases. The CDR3 consists of 12 residues. Per germline, CDR1 SEHNR and CDR2 FQNEAQ (reference sequence). The ends lost 5 bases at V and 5 bases at J; junction bases unmatched: 2.

J is TRBJ2-7 and V is TRBV7-3, with unresolved D. CDR1 is SGHTA, CDR2 FQGTGA, per germline. The CDR3 contains 15 residues. V lost 0 bases to trimming and J lost 2 bases, with 11 bases between them. The CDR3 DNA reads as TGTGCCAGCAGCTTAACCCGGAGAATTGCCTACGAGCAGTACTTC. Translated: CASSLTRRIAYEQYF.

The rearrangement links TRBV2 to TRBJ1-2; 9 nucleotides match TRBD1. V was pared by 7 bases and J by 8 bases, with 8 bases of the junction left unmatched. Germline CDR1 SNHLY, CDR2 FYNNEI. This CDR3 has 13 residues. The CDR3 reads CASNQQGAQGYTF. CDR3 nucleotide sequence: TGTGCCAGCAATCAACAGGGGGCGCAAGGCTACACCTTC. Complete variable domain (other parts from reference TRBV2 and TRBJ1-2): EPEVTQTPSHQVTQMGQEVILRCVPISNHLYFYWYRQILGQKVEFLVSFYNNEISEKSEIFDDQFSVERPDGSNFTLKIRSTKLEDSAMYFCASNQQGAQGYTFGSGTRLTVV.

The J gene is TRBJ2-3, the V gene TRBV13; 13 nucleotides align to TRBD2. V was pared by 3 bases and J by 4 bases, with 4 bases of the junction left unmatched. The CDR3 covers 16 residues. Germline CDR1 is PRHDT and CDR2 is FYEKMQ (reference sequence). The CDR3 DNA sequence: TGTGCCAGCAGCTTTGGAACTAGCGGGGGGGCAGATACGCAGTATTTT. The encoded protein is CASSFGTSGGADTQYF.

The chain couples TRBV7-3 to TRBJ2-4; 7 bases agree with TRBD1. V was clipped by 5 bases and J by 11 bases; unmatched bases: 3. Germline CDR1 reads SGHTA; CDR2 reads FQGTGA. The CDR3 sequence is 11 residues long. CDR3 protein: CASSQGQVQYF. CDR3 sequence (DNA): TGTGCCAGCAGCCAAGGACAGGTTCAGTACTTC.

The V and J genes are TRBV29-1 and TRBJ1-1, with D perhaps matching TRBD1 (5 bases). CDR1 and CDR2 (germline): SQVTM, ANQGSEA. The V gene lost 4 bases and the J gene lost 7 bases, with 19 bases spanning the gap. The CDR3 has 14 amino acids. CDR3 sequence: CSVVSFGGRGEAFF. CDR3 DNA sequence: TGCAGCGTTGTTTCATTCGGGGGAAGGGGTGAAGCTTTCTTT.

CDR3 bases: TGTGCCAGCAGGGAGGACAGGGCCAACTATGGCTACACCTTC. Its protein product is CASREDRANYGYTF. The J gene is TRBJ1-2, the V gene TRBV2, with 8 bases that match TRBD1. Germline loops: CDR1 SNHLY, CDR2 FYNNEI. The CDR3 is 14 residues long. V lost 6 bases, J lost 2 bases, and 5 bases stayed unmatched.

The chain combines TRBV3-1 (or the pseudogene TRBV3-2) with TRBJ2-1, with a possible D match to TRBD2 (7 bases). Per the germline V gene, CDR1 is LGHDT and CDR2 is YNNKEL (reference sequence). The CDR3 has 16 residues. The V end was cut by 0 bases, the J end by 5 bases, with 14 bases between. The CDR3 loop reads CASSQDRGGANNEQFF. In nucleotides, the CDR3 is TGTGCCAGCAGCCAAGATCGAGGGGGGGCGAACAATGAGCAGTTCTTC.

The V call is TRBV28, the J call TRBJ1-1; 9 bases map to TRBD1. The CDR3 contains 16 residues. V gave up 6 bases and J gave up 4 bases; unmatched junction bases: 12. Per germline, CDR1 MDHEN and CDR2 SYDVKM. The CDR3 DNA reads TGTGCCAGCAGGTCGCAACAGGGGGCGGGTAGCACTGAAGCTTTCTTT. This encodes CASRSQQGAGSTEAFF.

The rearrangement uses TRBV9 and TRBJ2-7; D remains unclear. The germline V and J ends were trimmed by 4 bases and 1 base, with 12 bases remaining between them. The CDR3 runs to 14 residues. CDR1 is SGDLS, CDR2 YYNGEE, per germline. For the CDR3, the DNA is TGTGCCAGCAGCCCCCGCCTAGAATCCTACGAGCAGTACTTC. It translates to CASSPRLESYEQYF.

This chain connects TRBV11-3 to TRBJ2-7, with a tentative D call TRBD1 (6 bases). Germline lookup yields CDR1 SGHNT and CDR2 YENEEA. Trimming stripped 5 bases from V and 5 bases from J, with 13 bases between. This CDR3 contains 13 residues. The CDR3 coding sequence is TGTGCCAGCAGCCCGTATACAGGGAACGAGCAGTACTTC. Translating gives CASSPYTGNEQYF.

This clone was detected a few times. The chain links TRBV7-6 to TRBJ1-5, with 7 bases matching TRBD1. Trimming at V came to 5 bases and at J to 11 bases, leaving 15 bases not matched to a gene. CDR1 and CDR2 from the germline V gene are SGHVS and FNYEAQ. This CDR3 is built from 15 residues. CDR3 nucleotides: TGTGCCAGCAGCCTAACCCCCGGACAGGTCTGGGCCCAGCATTTT. The encoded protein is CASSLTPGQVWAQHF.

This clone has just one count. The rearrangement links TRBV9 to TRBJ2-3; 11 nucleotides agree with TRBD2. The CDR3 loop spans 17 amino acids. Trimming at V came to 2 bases and at J to 1 base, leaving 6 bases not matched to a gene. Germline values: CDR1 SGDLS, CDR2 YYNGEE. The CDR3 DNA follows: TGTGCCAGCAGCGTTGGTAGCGGGGGGGCGGGCACAGATACGCAGTATTTT. This translates into CASSVGSGGAGTDTQYF.

The chain uses TRBV9 and TRBJ1-2, with D possibly being TRBD1 (6 bases). The CDR3 has 15 residues. With 0 bases removed from V and 2 bases from J, the gap between germline ends came to 11 bases. CDR1 and CDR2 (germline): SGDLS, YYNGEE. Here the CDR3 reads CASSVVARGNYGYTF. The CDR3 region has the DNA TGTGCCAGCAGCGTAGTGGCCAGGGGCAACTATGGCTACACCTTC. Full variable domain (rest looked up from reference TRBV9 and TRBJ1-2): DSGVTQTPKHLITATGQRVTLRCSPRSGDLSVYWYQQSLDQGLQFLIQYYNGEERAKGNILERFSAQQFPDLHSELNLSSLELGDSALYFCASSVVARGNYGYTFGSGTRLTVV.

The chain is built from TRBV19 and TRBJ1-1; 10 bases line up with TRBD1. The V segment lost 3 bases and the J segment 4 bases; nucleotides outside the gene matches: 5. This CDR3 spans 15 amino acids. Germline loops: CDR1 LNHDA, CDR2 SQIVND (reference sequence). The DNA for the CDR3 is TGTGCCAGTAGTATGAGACAGGGGGCGAGCACTGAAGCTTTCTTT. Protein sequence: CASSMRQGASTEAFF. Full variable domain (missing parts from reference TRBV19 and TRBJ1-1): DGGITQSPKYLFRKEGQNVTLSCEQNLNHDAMYWYRQDPGQGLRLIYYSQIVNDFQKGDIAEGYSVSREKKESFPLTVTSAQKNPTAFYLCASSMRQGASTEAFFGQGTRLTVV.

This clone was recorded once. The chain carries TRBV2 and TRBJ2-5; 11 nucleotides match TRBD1. Germline-derived CDR1 and CDR2 are SNHLY and FYNNEI. There are 14 residues in the CDR3. V lost 4 bases to trimming and J lost 5 bases; unmatched junction nucleotides: 3. The CDR3 nucleotides read TGTGCCAGCAGTGTTAGGACAGGGGGCGAGACCCAGTACTTC. This encodes CASSVRTGGETQYF.

This clone turned up a few times. The rearrangement links TRBV6-1 to TRBJ2-7; tentatively, D is TRBD1 (6 bases). This CDR3 comprises 15 residues. V lost 0 bases to trimming and J lost 5 bases, with 14 bases between them. The germline CDR1 and CDR2 sequences are MNHNS and SASEGT. The CDR3 is CASSEAWTATNEQYF. In DNA form, the CDR3 reads TGTGCCAGCAGTGAAGCCTGGACAGCTACTAACGAGCAGTACTTC.

The chain links TRBV24-1 to TRBJ1-2, with TRBD1 identical over 9 bases. Germline values: CDR1 KGHDR, CDR2 SFDVKD. This CDR3 spans 16 amino acids. J lost 6 bases, V lost 3 bases, and 10 bases had no gene match. The CDR3 here is CATSDPRQGEGDGYTF. The CDR3 region has the DNA TGTGCCACCAGTGATCCCAGACAGGGGGAAGGGGATGGCTACACCTTC.

The chain carries TRBV5-1 and TRBJ2-5; the match to TRBD2 covers 10 bases. With 0 bases clipped from V and 4 bases from J, the junction kept 6 bases outside the gene matches. CDR3 length: 16 residues. CDR1 and CDR2 (germline): SGHRS, YFSETQ. The CDR3 DNA is TGCGCCAGCAGCTTGGGCCTAGCGGGGGCGGGAGAGACCCAGTACTTC. It encodes CASSLGLAGAGETQYF.

The chain recombines TRBV23-1 with TRBJ1-2; D is unresolved. TRBV23-1 is assigned to the ORF class and has an uncertain function. With 4 bases removed from V and 6 bases from J, the gap between germline ends came to 12 bases. CDR3 length equals 13 residues. This chain's CDR3 is CASSRAGYNGYTF. The CDR3 DNA follows: TGCGCCAGCAGTCGGGCCGGATACAATGGCTACACCTTC.

The rearrangement links TRBV4-1 to TRBJ2-1; D remains ambiguous. This CDR3 has 15 amino acids. CDR1 and CDR2 (germline): MGHRA, YSYEKL. V gave up 4 bases and J gave up 1 base, with 11 bases separating them. The CDR3 region has the DNA TGCGCCAGCAGCCCCCGCCCCGGGTCCTACAATGAGCAGTTCTTC. It encodes CASSPRPGSYNEQFF.